The 22 T cell receptor beta chains in this list originate from one sample, sequenced in a study of blood T cell repertoires in COVID-19. Sequencing was performed with immunoSEQ multiplex PCR; in TCRdb, only in-frame clones are kept and a portion is missing. The sample lists approximately 150,000 clones, 84% occurring once. The specimen was PBMCs or T cells enriched from blood (not recorded which). The receptors here all came from a woman aged 50 to 65 who had recovered from COVID-19.

This clone showed up just once. The CDR3 loop is CASSFTGTLGGNEQFF. The CDR3 DNA sequence: TGTGCCAGCAGCTTCACCGGGACTCTTGGGGGCAATGAGCAGTTCTTC. This chain uses TRBV7-2 with TRBJ2-1; possibly TRBD2 for D (6 bases). The CDR3 covers 16 residues. V lost 3 bases and J lost 6, with 18 bases in between. Germline loops: CDR1 SGHTA, CDR2 FQGNSA.

The chain couples TRBV7-3 to TRBJ2-2; D is possibly TRBD2 (6 bases). There are 14 residues in the CDR3. The V end was cut by 5 bases, the J end by 7 bases, with 14 bases between. Germline assignment: CDR1 SGHTA and CDR2 FQGTGA. The CDR3 nucleotides read TGTGCCAGCAGCCTCGACTTCGGGAGCGGGGAGCTGTTTTTT. Its translation is CASSLDFGSGELFF. Full variable domain (outside the CDR3, taken from reference TRBV7-3 and TRBJ2-2): GAGVSQTPSNKVTEKGKYVELRCDPISGHTALYWYRQSLGQGPEFLIYFQGTGAADDSGLPNDRFFAVRPEGSVSTLKIQRTERGDSAVYLCASSLDFGSGELFFGEGSRLTVL.

The DNA of the CDR3 is TGTGCCAGCAGTTACCGAGCAACAGGGAACACTGAAGCTTTCTTT. It yields the protein CASSYRATGNTEAFF. The chain carries TRBV6-5 and TRBJ1-1, with D possibly being TRBD1 (5 bases). The germline V and J ends were trimmed by 2 bases and 1 base, with 11 bases remaining between them. Germline CDR1 is MNHEY and CDR2 is SVGAGI. This CDR3 spans 15 amino acids.

The chain joins TRBV19 to TRBJ2-3; 12 bases are shared with TRBD1. This CDR3 is 18 amino acids long. Germline V gene sequence: CDR1 LNHDA, CDR2 SQIVND (reference sequence). Unmatched junction bases numbered 11, after V lost 4 bases and J lost 3 bases. The CDR3 loop is CASSRGQGASSGTDTQYF. CDR3 coding DNA: TGTGCCAGTAGTAGGGGACAGGGGGCGAGTTCCGGAACAGATACGCAGTATTTT.

The rearrangement uses TRBV24-1 and TRBJ1-2; tentative D call: TRBD1 (6 bases). The CDR3 is made up of 13 amino acids. The V end was cut by 4 bases, the J end by 5 bases, with 10 bases between. Germline lookup yields CDR1 KGHDR and CDR2 SFDVKD. The CDR3 sequence is CATSEPTGYGYTF. CDR3 sequence (DNA): TGTGCCACCAGTGAACCGACAGGATATGGCTACACCTTC.

The chain combines TRBV19 with TRBJ1-2; 7 bases agree with TRBD1. With 6 bases clipped from V and 4 bases from J, the junction kept 5 bases outside the gene matches. The CDR3 is 13 residues long. Germline assignment: CDR1 LNHDA and CDR2 SQIVND (reference sequence). The CDR3 DNA reads TGTGCCAGTAGCCGACGGGACAGCTATGGCTACACCTTC. Translation: CASSRRDSYGYTF.

V is TRBV4-2 and J is TRBJ2-1; 15 positions agree with TRBD2. CDR3 length: 18 amino acids. The germline V gene encodes CDR1 LGHNA and CDR2 YNFKEQ. The trim removed 1 base at V and 1 base at J, leaving 2 bases unmatched. DNA for the CDR3: TGTGCCAGCAGCCAAGCCGGGACTAGCGGGGGGTCCTACAATGAGCAGTTCTTC. This gives the protein CASSQAGTSGGSYNEQFF.

This clone has just one count. The gene calls are TRBV6-6 and TRBJ2-2, with D possibly being TRBD1 (5 bases). This CDR3 has 14 residues. The V gene lost 7 bases and the J gene lost 1 base, with 10 bases spanning the gap. CDR1 is MNHNY and CDR2 is SVGAGI in the germline V gene (reference sequence). CDR3 coding DNA: TGTGCCAGCACCCCAAGGGGGAACACCGGGGAGCTGTTTTTT. Translated, it gives CASTPRGNTGELFF.

The chain has TRBV3-1 (or the pseudogene TRBV3-2) and TRBJ2-3, with 10 bases lining up with TRBD2. This CDR3 spans 16 amino acids. V shed 2 bases and J 1 base; nucleotides not matched to a gene: 3. The germline CDR1 and CDR2 sequences are LGHDT and YNNKEL (reference sequence). For the CDR3, the DNA is TGTGCCAGCAGCCAACTCCTAGCGGGGGGCACAGATACGCAGTATTTT. Translation: CASSQLLAGGTDTQYF.

V usage is TRBV10-3 and J usage is TRBJ2-1; D unclear. CDR1 and CDR2 (germline): ENHRY, SYGVKD. The V gene lost 4 bases and the J gene lost 6 bases, with 19 bases spanning the gap. This CDR3 is 16 amino acids long. The CDR3 DNA reads TGTGCCATCAGTGTCATCGCTAGTGTATCGGGCAATGAGCAGTTCTTC. Residues: CAISVIASVSGNEQFF.

This chain joins TRBV27 and TRBJ1-2; 9 bases are a match to TRBD1. Trimming cost V 6 bases and J 4 bases; bases outside gene matches: 6. Germline V gene data show CDR1 as MNHEY and CDR2 as SMNVEV (reference sequence). CDR3 length: 14 residues. The CDR3 loop is CASRGTGNAYGYTF. The CDR3 DNA is TGTGCCAGCAGGGGGACAGGGAACGCCTATGGCTACACCTTC.

This chain connects TRBV27 to TRBJ1-6; no firm D call. V lost 2 bases and J 9 bases, leaving 8 bases between the germline ends. The germline V gene encodes CDR1 MNHEY and CDR2 SMNVEV (reference sequence). The CDR3 extends over 13 amino acids. In DNA, the CDR3 is TGTGCCAGCAGTTTAACCGCTATTTCACCCCTCCACTTT. This translates into CASSLTAISPLHF.

The rearrangement uses TRBV2 and TRBJ1-1; TRBD1 agrees at 9 bases. CDR1 and CDR2 from the germline V gene are SNHLY and FYNNEI. V shed 5 bases and J 5 bases; nucleotides not matched to a gene: 6. The CDR3 spans 14 residues. The CDR3 nucleotides are TGTGCCAGCAGTCTACAGGGGGCTAGGACTGAAGCTTTCTTT. The encoded protein is CASSLQGARTEAFF.

The chain couples TRBV9 to TRBJ2-2; D gene uncertain. Germline CDR1 and CDR2: SGDLS and YYNGEE. The V and J ends lost 0 bases and 2 bases respectively, with 11 bases between them. CDR3 size: 16 residues. CDR3 region: CASSVDNLLNTGELFF. The DNA of the CDR3 is TGTGCCAGCAGCGTAGACAACTTACTAAACACCGGGGAGCTGTTTTTT.

A single count supports this clone. The chain combines TRBV19 with TRBJ2-2, with D perhaps matching TRBD1 (6 bases). The CDR3 is made up of 15 amino acids. Germline CDR1 and CDR2: LNHDA and SQIVND (reference sequence). V was shortened by 3 bases and J by 4 bases, with 12 bases between the two germline ends. CDR3 DNA sequence: TGTGCCAGTAGTATCCGGACAGTCTTCACCGGGGAGCTGTTTTTT. Translating gives CASSIRTVFTGELFF.

The V call is TRBV29-1, the J call TRBJ1-5; D may be TRBD1 (6 bases). Trimming took 7 bases from V and 5 from J, leaving 18 bases between them. Germline V CDR1 and CDR2: SQVTM, ANQGSEA. The length of the CDR3 is 14 residues. Written as DNA, the CDR3 is TGCAGCGCGACGGAGGGGGGGAGGGATCAGCCCCAGCATTTT. It specifies CSATEGGRDQPQHF.

This rearrangement joins TRBV6-5 to TRBJ1-6; 7 bases fit TRBD1. This CDR3 spans 16 amino acids. Trimming at V came to 2 bases and at J to 8 bases, leaving 9 bases not matched to a gene. Germline lookup yields CDR1 MNHEY and CDR2 SVGAGI. CDR3 in amino acids: CASSYQSDRQDSPLHF. For the CDR3, the DNA is TGTGCCAGCAGTTACCAATCGGACAGGCAGGATTCACCCCTCCACTTT.

This rearrangement joins TRBV7-6 to TRBJ2-7, with 8 bases fitting TRBD1. Trimming took 2 bases from V and 5 from J; bases not matched to a gene: 5. CDR3 size: 14 residues. The germline V gene has CDR1 SGHVS and CDR2 FNYEAQ. The CDR3 spells CASSLQGAWNEQYF. The CDR3 nucleotides are TGTGCCAGCAGCTTACAGGGGGCCTGGAACGAGCAGTACTTC.

The sample holds a few counts of this clone. The rearrangement joins TRBV29-1 to TRBJ1-5; D gene unclear. V was shortened by 6 bases and J by 3 bases, with 9 bases between the two germline ends. Germline values: CDR1 SQVTM, CDR2 ANQGSEA. CDR3 length: 12 amino acids. The CDR3: CSVAGFNQPQHF. CDR3 DNA sequence: TGCAGCGTAGCCGGGTTCAATCAGCCCCAGCATTTT.

The V gene is TRBV5-4, the J gene TRBJ1-4; D is unresolved. Germline assignment: CDR1 SGHNT and CDR2 YYREEE (reference sequence). V lost 5 bases to trimming and J lost 8 bases, with 22 bases between them. The CDR3 is 16 amino acids. DNA for the CDR3: TGTGCCAGCAGACACCTCATGGGCGGGAGGAGAGAAAAACTGTTTTTT. Its protein product is CASRHLMGGRREKLFF.

The chain joins TRBV2 to TRBJ2-7; D might be TRBD1 (5 bases). The CDR3 has 15 amino acids. V gave up 6 bases and J gave up 7 bases, with 22 bases separating them. CDR1 and CDR2 (germline): SNHLY, FYNNEI. Written as DNA, the CDR3 is TGTGCCAGCAGCCCCAGTTTCCGACAGATGGGTGAGCAGTACTTC. Its translation is CASSPSFRQMGEQYF.

This chain joins TRBV7-9 and TRBJ2-2; a weak D match, TRBD2 (6 bases). This CDR3 has 16 amino acids. V was pared by 3 bases and J by 2 bases, with 13 bases between. In germline, CDR1 is SEHNR, CDR2 FQNEAQ (reference sequence). The CDR3 reads CASSLQRVTNTGELFF. The DNA for the CDR3 is TGTGCCAGCAGCTTGCAGCGGGTGACCAACACCGGGGAGCTGTTTTTT.